The present T cell receptor beta chain was sequenced within a study of cytomegalovirus exposure and HLA in healthy donors. Points from the study as a whole: It emerged from a later analysis that several of the most significant clusters appeared to be linked to common viral pathogens.

The PCR contained 60 Vbeta and 13 Jbeta primers. The data were produced by immunoSEQ multiplex PCR, yet TCRdb's version contains in-frame clones alone and is incomplete. The sample shows some 160,000 clones, roughly 70% of them seen only once. Germline assignment: CDR1 MGHDK and CDR2 SYGVNS. The CDR3 covers 12 residues. The germline V and J ends were trimmed by 4 bases and 0 bases, with 3 bases remaining between them. A note on this clone: Its matching antigen is unknown.

This receptor was taken from a woman aged 40-49 years in good health and CMV-seronegative. Material: PBMCs. The rearrangement uses TRBV25-1 and TRBJ2-5; D unclear. CDR3 amino acids: CASSANQETQYF. The CDR3 nucleotides read TGTGCCAGCAGTGCAAACCAAGAGACCCAGTACTTC.